This T cell receptor beta chain was sequenced during a study of shared clonotypes between healthy human individuals. Study-level findings and limits: Clonotype sharing among the donors was expected to vary with sequencing depth.

Caucasian adults living in Nashville, Tennessee, provided all samples. CD45RA+ naive and CD45RA-negative memory subsets were separated from CD4+ cells. For this clone: What it recognizes is unknown.

The table came from immunoSEQ multiplex PCR; TCRdb's copy has only in-frame clones and leaves some out. The sample consists of millions of clones, approximately 95% of them appearing once. Trimming pared 5 bases from V and 1 base from J, leaving 15 bases between. The CDR3 covers 15 residues. Germline loops: CDR1 MDHEN, CDR2 SYDVKM. The chain has TRBV28 and TRBJ2-7; D may be TRBD1 or TRBD2 (5 bases each). Sequencing was done on a sample of naive CD4+ T cells sorted from blood. Subset meaning: CD45RA+ positively selected. The TCR was taken from a man between 18 and 29 years old in good health. Written as DNA, the CDR3 is TGTGCCAGCAGTACACCGGGACGGTCATCCTACGAGCAGTACTTC. Translating gives CASSTPGRSSYEQYF.